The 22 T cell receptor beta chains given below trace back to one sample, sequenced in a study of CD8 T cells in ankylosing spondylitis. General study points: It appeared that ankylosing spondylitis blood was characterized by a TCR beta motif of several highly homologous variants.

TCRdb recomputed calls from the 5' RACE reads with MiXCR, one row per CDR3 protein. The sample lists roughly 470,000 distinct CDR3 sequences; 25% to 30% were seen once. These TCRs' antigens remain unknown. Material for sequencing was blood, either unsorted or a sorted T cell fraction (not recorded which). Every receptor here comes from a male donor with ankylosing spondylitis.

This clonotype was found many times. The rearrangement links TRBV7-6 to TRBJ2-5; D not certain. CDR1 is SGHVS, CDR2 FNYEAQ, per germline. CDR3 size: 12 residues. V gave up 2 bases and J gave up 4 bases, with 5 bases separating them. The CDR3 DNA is TGTGCCAGCAGCTTAAAGGGAGAGACCCAGTACTTC. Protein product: CASSLKGETQYF.

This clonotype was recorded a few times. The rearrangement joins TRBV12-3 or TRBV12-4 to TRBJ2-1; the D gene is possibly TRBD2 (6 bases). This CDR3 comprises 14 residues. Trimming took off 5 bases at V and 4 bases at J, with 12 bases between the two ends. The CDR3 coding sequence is TGTGCCAGCAGTCCGGCTAGCGCTTACAATGAGCAGTTCTTC. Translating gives CASSPASAYNEQFF.

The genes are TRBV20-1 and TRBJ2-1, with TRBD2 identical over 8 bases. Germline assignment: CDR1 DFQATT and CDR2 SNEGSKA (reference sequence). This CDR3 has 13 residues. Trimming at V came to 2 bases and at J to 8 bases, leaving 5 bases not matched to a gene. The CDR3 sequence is CSARKPGGDEQFF. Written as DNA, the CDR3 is TGCAGTGCTAGAAAACCGGGAGGGGATGAGCAGTTCTTC.

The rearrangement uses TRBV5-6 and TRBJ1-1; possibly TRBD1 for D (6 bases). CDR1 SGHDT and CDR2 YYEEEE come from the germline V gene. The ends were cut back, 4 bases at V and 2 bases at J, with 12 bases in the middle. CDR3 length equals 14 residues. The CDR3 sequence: CASSRGQQNTEAFF. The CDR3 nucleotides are TGTGCCAGCAGCCGCGGACAGCAAAACACTGAAGCTTTCTTT.

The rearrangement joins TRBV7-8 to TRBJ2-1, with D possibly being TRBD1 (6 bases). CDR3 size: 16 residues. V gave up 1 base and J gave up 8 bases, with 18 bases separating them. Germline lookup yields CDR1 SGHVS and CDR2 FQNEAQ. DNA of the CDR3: TGTGCCAGCAGCTTAGTAGTCGGTCAGGGGATATATGAGCAGTTCTTC. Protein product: CASSLVVGQGIYEQFF.

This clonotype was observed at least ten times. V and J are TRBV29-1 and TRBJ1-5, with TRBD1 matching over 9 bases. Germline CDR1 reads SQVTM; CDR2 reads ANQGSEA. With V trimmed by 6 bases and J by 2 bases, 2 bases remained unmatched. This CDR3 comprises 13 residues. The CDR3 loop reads CSVTGGGNQPQHF. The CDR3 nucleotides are TGCAGCGTGACAGGGGGGGGCAATCAGCCCCAGCATTTT.

The CDR3 loop reads CASSWGPTGYQETQYF. CDR3 bases: TGCGCCAGCAGCTGGGGTCCGACGGGGTACCAAGAGACCCAGTACTTC. The chain has TRBV5-1 and TRBJ2-5; a possible D gene is TRBD2 (5 bases). Germline values: CDR1 SGHRS, CDR2 YFSETQ. The CDR3 covers 16 residues. Trimming shortened V by 3 bases and J by 0 bases, and 15 bases separated the two germline ends.

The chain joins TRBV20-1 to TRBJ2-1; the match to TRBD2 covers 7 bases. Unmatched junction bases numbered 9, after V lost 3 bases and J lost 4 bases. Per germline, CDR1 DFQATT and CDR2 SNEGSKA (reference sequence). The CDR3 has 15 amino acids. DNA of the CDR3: TGCAGTGCTAGGGACAATTTGGGGGGGTACAATGAGCAGTTCTTC. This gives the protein CSARDNLGGYNEQFF.

For the CDR3, the DNA is TGTGCCAGCAGCTTGGAATTTACGAACACCGGGGAGCTGTTTTTT. Translation: CASSLEFTNTGELFF. This sequence joins TRBV5-6 and TRBJ2-2; no reliable D call. Deletions cut 0 bases from V and 0 bases from J, with 6 bases between. Germline CDR1 reads SGHDT; CDR2 reads YYEEEE. The CDR3 has 15 residues.

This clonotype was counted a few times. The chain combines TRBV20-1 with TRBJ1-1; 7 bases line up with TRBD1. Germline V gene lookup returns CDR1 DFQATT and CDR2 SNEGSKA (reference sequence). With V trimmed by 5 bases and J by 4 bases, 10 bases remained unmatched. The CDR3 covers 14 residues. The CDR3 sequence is CSAYDRVGGTEAFF. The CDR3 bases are TGCAGTGCTTACGACAGGGTGGGAGGCACTGAAGCTTTCTTT.

The CDR3 nucleotides are TGTGCCAGCAGCCACTTTAGCCCGGGACTAGCGGGCGAGCAGTACTTC. Its protein product is CASSHFSPGLAGEQYF. V and J are TRBV14 and TRBJ2-7; 12 bases align to TRBD2. V was clipped by 3 bases and J by 6 bases; unmatched bases: 9. CDR3 length: 16 amino acids. Looked up from germline, CDR1 is SGHDN and CDR2 is FVKESK.

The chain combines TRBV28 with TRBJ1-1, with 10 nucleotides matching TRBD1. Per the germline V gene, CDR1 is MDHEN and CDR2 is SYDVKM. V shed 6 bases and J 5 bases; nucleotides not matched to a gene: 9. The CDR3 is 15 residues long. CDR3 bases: TGTGCCAGCAGAGGCTGGGACAGGGGAGATACTGAAGCTTTCTTT. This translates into CASRGWDRGDTEAFF. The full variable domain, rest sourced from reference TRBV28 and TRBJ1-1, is DVKVTQSSRYLVKRTGEKVFLECVQDMDHENMFWYRQDPGLGLRLIYFSYDVKMKEKGDIPEGYSVSREKKERFSLILESASTNQTSMYLCASRGWDRGDTEAFFGQGTRLTVV.

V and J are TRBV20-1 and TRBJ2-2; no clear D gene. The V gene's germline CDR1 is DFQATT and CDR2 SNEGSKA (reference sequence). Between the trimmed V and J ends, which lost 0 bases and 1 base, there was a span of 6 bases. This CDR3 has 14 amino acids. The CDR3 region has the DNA TGCAGTGCTAGAGAGCCCAGGAACACCGGGGAGCTGTTTTTT. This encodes CSAREPRNTGELFF.

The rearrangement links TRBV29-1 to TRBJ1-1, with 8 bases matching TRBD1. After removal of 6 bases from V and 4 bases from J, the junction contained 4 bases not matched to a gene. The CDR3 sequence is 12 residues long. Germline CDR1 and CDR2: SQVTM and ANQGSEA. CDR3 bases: TGCAGCGTGGGACAGGTGGGCACTGAAGCTTTCTTT. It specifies CSVGQVGTEAFF.

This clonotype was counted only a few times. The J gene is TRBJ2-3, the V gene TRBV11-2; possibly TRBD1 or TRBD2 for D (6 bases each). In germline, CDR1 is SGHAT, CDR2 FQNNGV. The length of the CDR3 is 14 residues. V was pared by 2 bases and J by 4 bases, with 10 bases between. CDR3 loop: CASSLIGGPDTQYF. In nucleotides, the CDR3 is TGTGCCAGCAGCTTAATTGGGGGGCCAGATACGCAGTATTTT.

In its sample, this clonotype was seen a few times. The CDR3 region has the DNA TGTGCCAGCAGCGCAGGGGTGCGGAACACTGAAGCTTTCTTT. Amino acids: CASSAGVRNTEAFF. The chain joins TRBV7-6 to TRBJ1-1, with D tentatively TRBD1 (6 bases). There are 14 residues in the CDR3. Germline assignment: CDR1 SGHVS and CDR2 FNYEAQ. The V end was cut by 5 bases, the J end by 1 base, with 11 bases between.

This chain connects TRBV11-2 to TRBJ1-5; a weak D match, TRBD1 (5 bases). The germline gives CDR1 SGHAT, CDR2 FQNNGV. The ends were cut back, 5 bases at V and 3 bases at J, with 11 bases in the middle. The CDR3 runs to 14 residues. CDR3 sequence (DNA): TGTGCCAGCAGCCCGGGACGAGACAATCAGCCCCAGCATTTT. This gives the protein CASSPGRDNQPQHF. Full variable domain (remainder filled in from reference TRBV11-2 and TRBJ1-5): EAGVAQSPRYKIIEKRQSVAFWCNPISGHATLYWYQQILGQGPKLLIQFQNNGVVDDSQLPKDRFSAERLKGVDSTLKIQPAKLEDSAVYLCASSPGRDNQPQHFGDGTRLSIL.

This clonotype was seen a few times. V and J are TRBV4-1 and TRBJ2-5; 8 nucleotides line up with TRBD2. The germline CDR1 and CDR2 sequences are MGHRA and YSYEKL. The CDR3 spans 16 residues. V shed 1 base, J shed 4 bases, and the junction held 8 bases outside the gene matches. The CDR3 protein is CASSQVRGTRGETQYF. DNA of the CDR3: TGCGCCAGCAGCCAAGTTCGGGGGACTAGGGGAGAGACCCAGTACTTC.

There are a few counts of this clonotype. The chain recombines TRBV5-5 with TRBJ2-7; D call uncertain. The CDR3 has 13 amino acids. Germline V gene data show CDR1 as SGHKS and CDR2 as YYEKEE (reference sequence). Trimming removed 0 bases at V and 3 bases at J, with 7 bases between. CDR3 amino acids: CASSLEHFYEQYF. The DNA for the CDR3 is TGTGCCAGCAGCTTGGAACATTTCTACGAGCAGTACTTC.

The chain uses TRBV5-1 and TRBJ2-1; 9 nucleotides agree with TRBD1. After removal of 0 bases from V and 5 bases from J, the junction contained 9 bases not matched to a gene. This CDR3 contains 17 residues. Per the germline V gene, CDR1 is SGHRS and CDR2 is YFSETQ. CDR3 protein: CASSLARTGVGDNEQFF. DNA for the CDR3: TGCGCCAGCAGCTTGGCTCGGACAGGGGTGGGTGACAATGAGCAGTTCTTC.

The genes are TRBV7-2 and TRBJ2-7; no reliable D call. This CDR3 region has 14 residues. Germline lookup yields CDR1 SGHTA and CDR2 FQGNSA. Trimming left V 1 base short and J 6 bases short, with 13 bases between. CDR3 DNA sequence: TGTGCCAGCAGCTTAGACGTCCACACCCGCGAGCAGTACTTC. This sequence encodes CASSLDVHTREQYF. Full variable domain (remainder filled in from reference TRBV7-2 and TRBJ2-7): GAGVSQSPSNKVTEKGKDVELRCDPISGHTALYWYRQSLGQGLEFLIYFQGNSAPDKSGLPSDRFSAERTGGSVSTLTIQRTQQEDSAVYLCASSLDVHTREQYFGPGTRLTVT.

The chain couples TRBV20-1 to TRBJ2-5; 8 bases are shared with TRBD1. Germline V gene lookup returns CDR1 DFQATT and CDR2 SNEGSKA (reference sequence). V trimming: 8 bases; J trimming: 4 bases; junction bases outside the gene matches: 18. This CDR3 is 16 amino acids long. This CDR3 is CSIVILRQGRGETQYF. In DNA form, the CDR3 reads TGCAGTATTGTTATTCTACGACAGGGGCGCGGAGAGACCCAGTACTTC.